Described below is a single T cell receptor (beta chain) sequence and its context. Its matching antigen is unknown. Noted time point: patch test 3, about 24 weeks after DPC sensitization. Stated treatment: therapeutic diphenylcyclopropenone sensitization with weekly scalp DPC. The sample originates from a study of human T cells and chemical hapten exposure. Whole-study context: All through the roughly 23-week study, the scalp of each patient received diphenylcyclopropenone doses weekly. Study observations and caveats: Patch test score tracked positively with PT1 expanded TCR counts. No shift was seen in TCRs above 1 in 1000 frequency with DPC sensitization.

TCRdb re-called the RACE reads with MiXCR, one entry per CDR3 protein. The data hold tens of thousands of distinct CDR3 sequences, with 10% to 15% observed a single time. The V gene lost 1 base and the J gene lost 2 bases, with 14 bases spanning the gap. There are 16 residues in the CDR3. The material was whole blood, obtained in connection with sensitization to the hapten diphenylcyclopropenone (DPC). This sequence joins TRBV12-3 or TRBV12-4 and TRBJ1-1, with D perhaps matching TRBD1 (5 bases). The TCR sequence derives from a woman in her forties or fifties with alopecia areata. Some clones in this sample may be carry-over from other donors' samples. The CDR3 sequence: CASSLEWEGLNTEAFF. CDR3 nucleotide sequence: TGTGCCAGCAGTTTAGAGTGGGAGGGGCTAAACACTGAAGCTTTCTTT.